The 17 T cell receptor beta chains below were found in one sample sequenced in a study of blood T cell repertoires in COVID-19. TCRdb's table, derived via immunoSEQ multiplex PCR, lists solely in-frame clones and lacks some. The table includes 250,000 to 350,000 clones, roughly 90% detected once. The sequenced sample consisted of peripheral blood. The receptors were gathered from a young man who had recovered from COVID-19.

J is TRBJ2-1 and V is TRBV6-1, with D unclear. Trimming pared 3 bases from V and 9 bases from J, leaving 12 bases between. The CDR3 is made up of 13 amino acids. Looked up from germline, CDR1 is MNHNS and CDR2 is SASEGT. The CDR3 is CASSDHSGIEQFF. Written as DNA, the CDR3 is TGTGCCAGCAGTGACCATTCAGGCATTGAGCAGTTCTTC.

The CDR3 spells CASTGWRGEAFF. CDR3 nucleotide sequence: TGTGCCAGTACGGGTTGGAGGGGAGAAGCTTTCTTT. The chain links TRBV19 to TRBJ1-1; perhaps TRBD1 as D (5 bases). Germline CDR1 is LNHDA and CDR2 is SQIVND (reference sequence). V gave up 7 bases and J gave up 8 bases, with 14 bases separating them. The CDR3 has 12 residues.

The chain joins TRBV3-1 (or the pseudogene TRBV3-2) to TRBJ1-1; no firm D call. Trimming took 0 bases from V and 4 from J, leaving 9 bases between them. CDR1 LGHDT and CDR2 YNNKEL come from the germline V gene (reference sequence). This CDR3 has 14 residues. This chain's CDR3 is CASSQERGATEAFF. In DNA, the CDR3 is TGTGCCAGCAGCCAAGAACGCGGCGCCACTGAAGCTTTCTTT.

This clone appeared a single time. The genes are TRBV11-2 and TRBJ2-1, with TRBD2 identical over 10 bases. Germline V gene lookup returns CDR1 SGHAT and CDR2 FQNNGV. The CDR3 is 14 residues long. V lost 3 bases to trimming and J lost 8 bases; unmatched junction nucleotides: 4. The chain's CDR3 is CASSFSGGAHEQFF. The CDR3 DNA reads as TGTGCCAGCAGCTTCAGCGGGGGGGCCCATGAGCAGTTCTTC.

The CDR3 reads CASSSERETQYF. CDR3 sequence (DNA): TGTGCCAGCAGTAGTGAGAGGGAGACCCAGTACTTC. This rearrangement joins TRBV5-8 to TRBJ2-5; D remains ambiguous. Germline-derived CDR1 and CDR2 are SGHTS and YDEGEE. The length of the CDR3 is 12 residues. The V and J ends lost 5 bases and 5 bases respectively, with 10 bases between them.

CDR3 in amino acids: CASSILATGGNEQFF. In nucleotides, the CDR3 is TGTGCCAGTAGTATATTAGCCACGGGGGGCAATGAGCAGTTCTTC. The chain employs TRBV19 and TRBJ2-1; 7 bases map to TRBD2. Germline-derived CDR1 and CDR2 are LNHDA and SQIVND (reference sequence). J gave up 6 bases and V 2 bases, and 7 bases lay outside the gene matches. This CDR3 is 15 amino acids long.

The V gene is TRBV6-2 or TRBV6-3, the J gene TRBJ2-2, with D possibly matching TRBD2 (6 bases). Trimming pared 0 bases from V and 1 base from J, leaving 12 bases between. CDR1 and CDR2 (germline): MNHEY, SVGEGT. The CDR3 runs to 17 residues. Here the CDR3 DNA reads TGTGCCAGCAGTTACTCAGTCTGGAGGGTGAACACCGGGGAGCTGTTTTTT. Translated: CASSYSVWRVNTGELFF.

The chain carries TRBV4-3 and TRBJ2-6; 8 bases fit TRBD1. Trimming at V came to 0 bases and at J to 0 bases, leaving 7 bases not matched to a gene. Germline V gene lookup returns CDR1 LGHNA and CDR2 YSLEER. This CDR3 comprises 19 residues. CDR3 sequence: CASSQDRGQVNSGANVLTF. In nucleotides, the CDR3 is TGCGCCAGCAGCCAAGATCGGGGACAGGTAAACTCTGGGGCCAACGTCCTGACTTTC.

The chain links TRBV10-3 to TRBJ2-1, with 11 bases fitting TRBD2. Germline V gene sequence: CDR1 ENHRY, CDR2 SYGVKD. The V segment lost 2 bases and the J segment 8 bases; nucleotides outside the gene matches: 11. The CDR3 spans 17 residues. The CDR3 DNA follows: TGTGCCATCAGTGAGCCTCGGGGACTAGCGGTATCCGATGAGCAGTTCTTC. Amino acids: CAISEPRGLAVSDEQFF.

V and J are TRBV7-9 and TRBJ1-1; TRBD1 agrees at 9 bases. The ends lost 5 bases at V and 4 bases at J; junction bases unmatched: 5. The CDR3 runs 14 residues. Germline V gene lookup returns CDR1 SEHNR and CDR2 FQNEAQ (reference sequence). DNA of the CDR3: TGTGCCAGCAGCCCAGACAGGGGGACCACTGAAGCTTTCTTT. Protein: CASSPDRGTTEAFF.

This clone was seen a single time. CDR3 in amino acids: CASSQGSGGNTEAFF. CDR3 coding DNA: TGTGCCAGCAGCCAAGGGTCGGGGGGTAACACTGAAGCTTTCTTT. This chain connects TRBV3-1 (or the pseudogene TRBV3-2) to TRBJ1-1; TRBD1 is a possible D gene (5 bases). CDR1 is LGHDT, CDR2 YNNKEL, per germline (reference sequence). This CDR3 is 15 amino acids long. V lost 1 base to trimming and J lost 2 bases, with 11 bases between them.

This rearrangement joins TRBV5-4 to TRBJ1-1; D might be TRBD1 (6 bases). Germline CDR1 and CDR2: SGHNT and YYREEE (reference sequence). The CDR3 loop spans 14 amino acids. With 0 bases removed from V and 4 bases from J, the gap between germline ends came to 10 bases. The CDR3 loop reads CASSLGQGSTEAFF. As DNA, the CDR3 is TGTGCCAGCAGCTTGGGTCAGGGGAGCACTGAAGCTTTCTTT.

V gene TRBV18 combines with J gene TRBJ1-1; 8 bases are shared with TRBD1. The germline V gene has CDR1 KGHSH and CDR2 LQKENI. Trimming cost V 5 bases and J 9 bases; bases outside gene matches: 11. CDR3 length equals 14 residues. The CDR3, as DNA: TGTGCCAGCTCAGTATTCCCGGGACAGGAGCAAGCTTTCTTT. Its translation: CASSVFPGQEQAFF.

Written as DNA, the CDR3 is TGTGCCAGCAGCTTCCCCGGGACTGGGACCGGGGAGCTGTTTTTT. This translates into CASSFPGTGTGELFF. The rearrangement uses TRBV11-1 and TRBJ2-2; the D gene is possibly TRBD2 (6 bases). The CDR3 totals 15 residues. Germline V gene sequence: CDR1 SGHAT, CDR2 FQDESV (reference sequence). Between the trimmed V and J ends, which lost 3 bases and 5 bases, there was a span of 13 bases.

The J gene is TRBJ1-1, the V gene TRBV27; 8 bases are a match to TRBD1. Germline lookup yields CDR1 MNHEY and CDR2 SMNVEV (reference sequence). The CDR3 runs 12 residues. V shed 6 bases, J shed 4 bases, and the junction held 1 base outside the gene matches. This CDR3 reads CASRTGGTEAFF. CDR3 in DNA: TGTGCCAGCAGAACAGGGGGCACTGAAGCTTTCTTT.

This chain links TRBV30 with TRBJ2-7; tentative D call: TRBD1 (6 bases). V dropped 1 base and J dropped 6 bases, with 13 bases sitting between them. Germline V gene sequence: CDR1 GTSNPN, CDR2 SVGIG (reference sequence). This CDR3 comprises 13 residues. CDR3 nucleotide sequence: TGTGCCTGGAGTGACAGGGTGGGCAGCGAGCAGTACTTC. It codes for CAWSDRVGSEQYF.

CDR3 residues: CASSVVGVGGTTDTQYF. CDR3 DNA sequence: TGTGCCAGCAGCGTAGTGGGGGTTGGGGGGACCACAGATACGCAGTATTTT. This sequence joins TRBV9 and TRBJ2-3, with a tentative D call TRBD2 (6 bases). V was pared by 0 bases and J by 2 bases, with 16 bases between. Germline CDR1 reads SGDLS; CDR2 reads YYNGEE. This CDR3 has 17 amino acids.